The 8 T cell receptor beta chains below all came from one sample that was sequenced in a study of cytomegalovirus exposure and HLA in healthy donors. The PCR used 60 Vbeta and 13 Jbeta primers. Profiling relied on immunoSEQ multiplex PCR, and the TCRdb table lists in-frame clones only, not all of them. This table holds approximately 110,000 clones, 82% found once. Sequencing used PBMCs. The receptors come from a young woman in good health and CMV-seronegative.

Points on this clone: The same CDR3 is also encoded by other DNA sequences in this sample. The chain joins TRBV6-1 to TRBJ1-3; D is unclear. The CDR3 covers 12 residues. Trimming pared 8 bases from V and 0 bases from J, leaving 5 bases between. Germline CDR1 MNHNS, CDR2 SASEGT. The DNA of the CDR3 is TGTGCCAGCCATAGCTCTGGAAACACCATATATTTT. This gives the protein CASHSSGNTIYF.

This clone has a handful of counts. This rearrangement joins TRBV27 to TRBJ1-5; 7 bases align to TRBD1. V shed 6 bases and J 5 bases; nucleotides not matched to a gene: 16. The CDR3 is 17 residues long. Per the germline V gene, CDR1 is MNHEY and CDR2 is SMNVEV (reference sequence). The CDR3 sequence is CASSPLGDRQGDQPQHF. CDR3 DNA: TGTGCCAGCAGCCCCTTGGGAGATCGACAGGGTGATCAGCCCCAGCATTTT.

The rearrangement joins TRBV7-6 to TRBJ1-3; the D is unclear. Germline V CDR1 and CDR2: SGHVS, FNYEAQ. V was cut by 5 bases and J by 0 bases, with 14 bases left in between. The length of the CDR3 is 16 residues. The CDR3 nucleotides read TGTGCCAGCAGCGTCCGGGTCGACCACTCTGGAAACACCATATATTTT. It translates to CASSVRVDHSGNTIYF.

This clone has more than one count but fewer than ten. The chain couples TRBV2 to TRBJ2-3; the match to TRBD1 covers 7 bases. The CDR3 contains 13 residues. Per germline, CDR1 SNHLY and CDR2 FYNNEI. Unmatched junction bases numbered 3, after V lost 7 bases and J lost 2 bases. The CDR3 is CASIGTATDTQYF. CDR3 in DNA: TGTGCCAGCATTGGGACAGCCACAGATACGCAGTATTTT.

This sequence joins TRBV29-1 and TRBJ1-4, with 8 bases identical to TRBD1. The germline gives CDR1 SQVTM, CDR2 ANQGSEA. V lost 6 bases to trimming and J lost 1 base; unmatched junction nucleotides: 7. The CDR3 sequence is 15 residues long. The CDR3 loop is CSVRGTGKTNEKLFF. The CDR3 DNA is TGCAGCGTCAGAGGGACAGGCAAAACTAATGAAAAACTGTTTTTT.

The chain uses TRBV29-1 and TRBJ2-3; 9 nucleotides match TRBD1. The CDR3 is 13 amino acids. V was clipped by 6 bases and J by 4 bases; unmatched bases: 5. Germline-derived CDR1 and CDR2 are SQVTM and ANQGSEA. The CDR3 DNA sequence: TGCAGCGTGGGGACAGGGTCAGCAGATACGCAGTATTTT. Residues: CSVGTGSADTQYF.

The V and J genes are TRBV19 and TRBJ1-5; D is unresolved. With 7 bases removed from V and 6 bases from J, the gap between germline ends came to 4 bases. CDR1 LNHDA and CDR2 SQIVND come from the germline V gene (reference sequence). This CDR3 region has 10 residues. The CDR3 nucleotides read TGTGCCAGTATCGTTCAGCCCCAGCATTTT. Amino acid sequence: CASIVQPQHF. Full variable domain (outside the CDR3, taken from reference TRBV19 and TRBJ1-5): DGGITQSPKYLFRKEGQNVTLSCEQNLNHDAMYWYRQDPGQGLRLIYYSQIVNDFQKGDIAEGYSVSREKKESFPLTVTSAQKNPTAFYLCASIVQPQHFGDGTRLSIL.

CDR3 region: CASSPIGQGSGYTF. For the CDR3, the DNA is TGTGCCAGCTCACCAATAGGACAGGGCTCTGGCTACACCTTC. The V call is TRBV18, the J call TRBJ1-2; TRBD1 matches at 8 bases. V dropped 2 bases and J dropped 7; count of bases not matched to a gene: 6. The CDR3 is made up of 14 amino acids. From germline, CDR1 is KGHSH and CDR2 LQKENI.